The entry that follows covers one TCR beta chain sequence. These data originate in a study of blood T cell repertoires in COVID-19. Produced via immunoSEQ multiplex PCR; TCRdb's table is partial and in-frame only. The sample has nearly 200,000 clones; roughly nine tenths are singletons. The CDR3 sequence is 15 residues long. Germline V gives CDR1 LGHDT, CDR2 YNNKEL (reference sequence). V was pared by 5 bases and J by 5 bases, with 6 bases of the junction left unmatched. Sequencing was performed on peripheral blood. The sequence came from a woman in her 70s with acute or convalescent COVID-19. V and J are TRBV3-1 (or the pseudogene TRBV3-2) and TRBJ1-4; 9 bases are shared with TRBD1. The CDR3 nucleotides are TGTGCCAGCAGCGCCCCCGGGACAGGGAATGAAAAACTGTTTTTT. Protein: CASSAPGTGNEKLFF.